The subject of this entry is one T cell receptor (beta chain). No antigen is known for it. This sample's RNA came from whole unsorted tissue. Chemotherapy-naive patients with new lung cancer underwent thoracic surgery in China, August–November 2014. These data come from a study of tumor and adjacent non-tumor tissue in lung cancer. Study-wide findings and caveats: Tumor tissue had significantly higher TCR diversity than normal lung.

The library came from three nested PCR rounds adapted from ARM-PCR protocols. TCRdb reanalysed the multiplex PCR reads using MiXCR and keeps one entry per CDR3 protein. The sample contains more than 90,000 distinct CDR3 sequences, less than 75% of which appear only once. The J segment lost 9 bases and the V segment lost 7 bases, leaving 10 bases of the junction unmatched. The CDR3 consists of 14 residues. The germline V gene encodes CDR1 SQVTM and CDR2 ANQGSEA. The rearrangement uses TRBV29-1 and TRBJ2-1; TRBD2 agrees at 12 bases. The TCR originated in a man aged 60-69 years with non-small cell lung cancer. Sequencing input: lung tumor tissue. CDR3 protein: CSAYRLAGAREQFF. As DNA, the CDR3 is TGCAGCGCTTATAGACTAGCGGGAGCTCGTGAGCAGTTCTTC.